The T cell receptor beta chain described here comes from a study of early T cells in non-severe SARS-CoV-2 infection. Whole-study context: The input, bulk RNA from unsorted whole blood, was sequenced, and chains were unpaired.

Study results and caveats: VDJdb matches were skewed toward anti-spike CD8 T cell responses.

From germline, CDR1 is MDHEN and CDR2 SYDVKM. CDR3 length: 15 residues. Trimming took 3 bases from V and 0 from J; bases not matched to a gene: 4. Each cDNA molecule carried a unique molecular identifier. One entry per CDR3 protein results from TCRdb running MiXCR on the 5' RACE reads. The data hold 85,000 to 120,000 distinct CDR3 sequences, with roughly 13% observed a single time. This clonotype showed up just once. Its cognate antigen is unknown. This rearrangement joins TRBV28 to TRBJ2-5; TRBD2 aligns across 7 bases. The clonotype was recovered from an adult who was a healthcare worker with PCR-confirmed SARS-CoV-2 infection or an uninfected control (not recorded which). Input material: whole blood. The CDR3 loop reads CASSLSGMYQETQYF. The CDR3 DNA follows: TGTGCCAGCAGTTTGAGCGGGATGTACCAAGAGACCCAGTACTTC.